A single sample is the source of the 11 T cell receptor beta chains below, sequenced in a study of T cell changes during pregnancy in multiple sclerosis. Sequencing used immunoSEQ multiplex PCR; TCRdb keeps in-frame clones, though not all of them. The sample consists of around 31,000 clones, 90% of them appearing once. This sample comprised CD8+ T cells from peripheral blood mononuclear cells, obtained in the second trimester of pregnancy. Source of these receptors: a female donor with multiple sclerosis, enrolled in a pregnancy study.

The CDR3 sequence is CSVEGIEAFF. CDR3 DNA: TGCAGCGTGGAGGGGATTGAAGCTTTCTTT. This rearrangement joins TRBV29-1 to TRBJ1-1, with a weak D call TRBD1 (5 bases). V shed 6 bases and J shed 7 bases, with 9 bases lying between them. The CDR3 has 10 residues. From germline, CDR1 is SQVTM and CDR2 ANQGSEA.

J is TRBJ2-1 and V is TRBV27; 7 nucleotides agree with TRBD1. V trimming: 8 bases; J trimming: 4 bases; junction bases outside the gene matches: 2. CDR3 length: 12 residues. The V gene's germline CDR1 is MNHEY and CDR2 SMNVEV (reference sequence). This CDR3 is CASATGYNEQFF. The CDR3 bases are TGTGCCAGCGCGACAGGGTACAATGAGCAGTTCTTC.

V usage is TRBV7-8 and J usage is TRBJ1-1; D is perhaps TRBD1 (5 bases). Germline CDR1 SGHVS, CDR2 FQNEAQ. Trimming took 5 bases from V and 0 from J, leaving 13 bases between them. The length of the CDR3 is 15 residues. Here the CDR3 DNA reads TGTGCCAGCAGCCAAACCCGGGGGATGAACACTGAAGCTTTCTTT. Encoded protein: CASSQTRGMNTEAFF.

J is TRBJ2-3 and V is TRBV6-1, with 11 bases fitting TRBD2. This CDR3 has 15 residues. Germline CDR1 and CDR2: MNHNS and SASEGT. Losses at the gene ends were 2 bases for V and 4 bases for J; bases not matched to a gene: 2. The CDR3 nucleotides are TGTGCCAGCAGTGAATTAGCGGGAGGGCCAGATACGCAGTATTTT. It translates to CASSELAGGPDTQYF.

The V and J genes are TRBV6-1 and TRBJ1-4; perhaps TRBD1 as D (5 bases). The CDR3 contains 19 residues. V was cut by 2 bases and J by 8 bases, with 27 bases left in between. Germline loops: CDR1 MNHNS, CDR2 SASEGT. The CDR3 is CASSEFITFDSWKGEKLFF. The CDR3 bases are TGTGCCAGCAGTGAATTTATTACGTTTGACAGCTGGAAGGGAGAAAAACTGTTTTTT.

The J gene is TRBJ1-5, the V gene TRBV28; tentative D call: TRBD1 (5 bases). Germline CDR1 is MDHEN and CDR2 is SYDVKM. The CDR3 sequence is 13 residues long. V gave up 6 bases and J gave up 3 bases, with 9 bases separating them. CDR3 amino acids: CASRGPFNQPQHF. CDR3 DNA sequence: TGTGCCAGCAGGGGGCCTTTCAATCAGCCCCAGCATTTT.

The J gene is TRBJ2-7, the V gene TRBV6-6; 8 bases fit TRBD1. The CDR3 consists of 16 residues. Germline assignment: CDR1 MNHNY and CDR2 SVGAGI (reference sequence). The V gene end was trimmed by 1 base and the J gene end by 3 bases; junction bases not matched to a gene: 8. The CDR3 sequence: CASSYLQGVRIYEQYF. As DNA, the CDR3 is TGTGCCAGCAGTTACTTACAGGGGGTGAGAATCTACGAGCAGTACTTC.

The rearrangement uses TRBV11-2 and TRBJ1-2, with 11 bases identical to TRBD1. The CDR3 has 19 amino acids. Trimming at V came to 5 bases and at J to 3 bases, leaving 17 bases not matched to a gene. From germline, CDR1 is SGHAT and CDR2 FQNNGV. The CDR3 coding sequence is TGTGCCAGCAGCCGGGAAGGGAGCCGGGACAGGGGGTTCTACTATGGCTACACCTTC. Translation gives CASSREGSRDRGFYYGYTF.

The CDR3 region is CASSKVGVFTSYEQYF. DNA of the CDR3: TGTGCCAGCAGCAAAGTGGGAGTCTTCACCTCCTACGAGCAGTACTTC. The rearrangement joins TRBV21-1 to TRBJ2-7; TRBD2 is the table's D call and was not checked against the DNA. TRBV21-1 is tagged as a pseudogene. This CDR3 is 16 amino acids long.

The CDR3 reads CASMDGRITDTQYF. Written as DNA, the CDR3 is TGTGCCAGCATGGACGGGAGGATTACAGATACGCAGTATTTT. V gene TRBV2 combines with J gene TRBJ2-3; TRBD2 aligns across 7 bases. V shed 7 bases, J shed 3 bases, and the junction held 7 bases outside the gene matches. Per germline, CDR1 SNHLY and CDR2 FYNNEI. This CDR3 has 14 amino acids.

This chain joins TRBV6-1 and TRBJ1-3, with 8 positions matching TRBD1. With 1 base clipped from V and 4 bases from J, the junction kept 3 bases outside the gene matches. The CDR3 is 15 residues long. Germline V gives CDR1 MNHNS, CDR2 SASEGT. CDR3 sequence reads: CASSEVQGEGNTIYF. The CDR3 DNA reads as TGTGCCAGCAGTGAAGTACAGGGGGAAGGAAACACCATATATTTT.